This entry lists 13 T cell receptor beta chains sequenced from one sample in a study of shared T cell receptors in the human thymus. The data were produced by immunoSEQ multiplex PCR, yet TCRdb's version contains in-frame clones alone and is incomplete. This sample has about 380,000 clones, with around 93% found just once. The sequenced sample was thymocytes. The receptors were sampled from a human donor.

The chain has TRBV19 and TRBJ2-7; no clear D. Trimming shortened V by 2 bases and J by 2 bases, and 7 bases separated the two germline ends. This CDR3 comprises 13 residues. Germline values: CDR1 LNHDA, CDR2 SQIVND (reference sequence). CDR3 sequence reads: CASSISPPYEQYF. The CDR3 DNA sequence: TGTGCCAGTAGTATAAGCCCCCCCTACGAGCAGTACTTC. Full variable domain (rest looked up from reference TRBV19 and TRBJ2-7): DGGITQSPKYLFRKEGQNVTLSCEQNLNHDAMYWYRQDPGQGLRLIYYSQIVNDFQKGDIAEGYSVSREKKESFPLTVTSAQKNPTAFYLCASSISPPYEQYFGPGTRLTVT.

The genes are TRBV30 and TRBJ1-1; D is ambiguous. This CDR3 is built from 12 residues. V shed 0 bases and J shed 2 bases, with 4 bases lying between them. Germline V lookup: CDR1 GTSNPN, CDR2 SVGIG (reference sequence). CDR3 nucleotide sequence: TGTGCCTGGAGTGTACCTAACACTGAAGCTTTCTTT. Protein sequence: CAWSVPNTEAFF. The whole variable domain, remainder taken from reference TRBV30 and TRBJ1-1, is SQTIHQWPATLVQPVGSPLSLECTVEGTSNPNLYWYRQAAGRGLQLLFYSVGIGQISSEVPQNLSASRPQDRQFILSSKKLLLSDSGFYLCAWSVPNTEAFFGQGTRLTVV.

This rearrangement joins TRBV13 to TRBJ2-4; D possibly corresponds to TRBD2 (6 bases). In germline, CDR1 is PRHDT, CDR2 FYEKMQ (reference sequence). V was trimmed by 0 bases and J by 5 bases, leaving 20 bases between them. The CDR3 is made up of 18 amino acids. CDR3 DNA: TGTGCCAGCAGCTTAGGATTTGGGGGAGGTCCGGTAGAAAACATTCAGTACTTC. It yields the protein CASSLGFGGGPVENIQYF.

The gene calls are TRBV10-1 and TRBJ2-5, with 8 bases fitting TRBD1. The CDR3 is 16 residues long. V shed 0 bases, J shed 2 bases, and the junction held 5 bases outside the gene matches. Looked up from germline, CDR1 is WNHNN and CDR2 is SYGVQD (reference sequence). CDR3 region: CASSESSGTGQETQYF. The CDR3 DNA sequence: TGCGCCAGCAGTGAGTCTTCCGGGACAGGACAAGAGACCCAGTACTTC.

This clone was detected only once. The chain employs TRBV9 and TRBJ1-5, with TRBD1 identical over 7 bases. This CDR3 is built from 16 residues. Germline V gene sequence: CDR1 SGDLS, CDR2 YYNGEE. Unmatched junction bases numbered 7, after V lost 0 bases and J lost 4 bases. CDR3 coding DNA: TGTGCCAGCAGCGTAGGACAGGGAGACCCTAATCAGCCCCAGCATTTT. Protein: CASSVGQGDPNQPQHF.

J is TRBJ2-3 and V is TRBV5-1; 7 bases line up with TRBD2. The CDR3 is made up of 17 amino acids. The ends lost 1 base at V and 1 base at J; junction bases unmatched: 9. The V gene's germline CDR1 is SGHRS and CDR2 YFSETQ. The CDR3 sequence is CASSLIPSGRGTDTQYF. The CDR3 DNA follows: TGCGCCAGCAGCTTGATACCTAGCGGAAGGGGCACAGATACGCAGTATTTT.

V is TRBV25-1 and J is TRBJ1-3, with TRBD1 as a possible D gene (5 bases). This CDR3 is 18 amino acids long. Germline V gene lookup returns CDR1 MGHDK and CDR2 SYGVNS. Trimming stripped 5 bases from V and 4 bases from J, with 24 bases between. The CDR3 reads CASSHPRRGGGAGNTIYF. The CDR3 coding sequence is TGTGCCAGCAGTCACCCTCGGAGGGGAGGAGGGGCGGGAAACACCATATATTTT.

The chain recombines TRBV11-2 with TRBJ2-1; D unresolved. Germline V gene data show CDR1 as SGHAT and CDR2 as FQNNGV. The CDR3 runs 10 residues. V lost 8 bases and J lost 5, with 4 bases in between. DNA of the CDR3: TGTGCCAGCTGGAACAATGAGCAGTTCTTC. Translating gives CASWNNEQFF.

The V and J genes are TRBV19 and TRBJ1-1; tentatively, D is TRBD1 (5 bases). Germline-derived CDR1 and CDR2 are LNHDA and SQIVND (reference sequence). The germline V and J ends were trimmed by 0 bases and 7 bases, with 12 bases remaining between them. CDR3 length: 14 residues. The CDR3 reads CASSIDVAGCEAFF. As DNA, the CDR3 is TGTGCCAGTAGTATAGATGTGGCAGGGTGTGAAGCTTTCTTT.

The V call is TRBV19, the J call TRBJ2-6; no clear D. CDR3 length equals 17 residues. Per the germline V gene, CDR1 is LNHDA and CDR2 is SQIVND (reference sequence). Between the trimmed V and J ends, which lost 3 bases and 0 bases, there was a span of 12 bases. This CDR3 is CASSIQEHRSGANVLTF. In DNA, the CDR3 is TGTGCCAGTAGTATCCAGGAGCATCGCTCTGGGGCCAACGTCCTGACTTTC.

The chain employs TRBV6-1 and TRBJ1-3; a weak D match, TRBD1 (6 bases). The CDR3 covers 18 residues. The germline CDR1 and CDR2 sequences are MNHNS and SASEGT. Trimming took 1 base from V and 0 from J, leaving 16 bases between them. CDR3 loop: CASSEVPWTAYSGNTIYF. CDR3 bases: TGTGCCAGCAGTGAAGTCCCCTGGACAGCCTACTCTGGAAACACCATATATTTT.

The rearrangement links TRBV30 to TRBJ2-5; D is undetermined. CDR3 length: 12 amino acids. The germline CDR1 and CDR2 sequences are GTSNPN and SVGIG (reference sequence). Trimming cost V 0 bases and J 5 bases, with 7 bases left between them. CDR3 sequence: CAWSVGRETQYF. CDR3 DNA: TGTGCCTGGAGTGTCGGGCGGGAGACCCAGTACTTC.

The chain couples TRBV29-1 to TRBJ1-1; perhaps TRBD1 as D (5 bases). Germline V CDR1 and CDR2: SQVTM, ANQGSEA. The CDR3 consists of 19 residues. Trimming took off 1 base at V and 1 base at J, with 25 bases between the two ends. The CDR3: CSVEAENAFWGVPNTEAFF. Written as DNA, the CDR3 is TGCAGCGTTGAAGCTGAGAACGCTTTTTGGGGGGTTCCGAACACTGAAGCTTTCTTT.